Given below is one T cell receptor (beta chain) in context. Its antigen is as yet unknown. These data are taken from a study of breast tumors, draining lymph nodes, adjacent tissues. General study results and limits: The data were judged consistent with most tumor T cells coming from lymph node and expanding in tumor. That most tumor T cells come from lymph nodes remained unproven. Compared with lymph nodes, tumors were less diverse; compared with nontumor tissue, more. Luminal-like breast cancer showed significantly greater tumor-nontumor repertoire similarity than basal-like breast cancer did.

TCRdb re-called the multiplex PCR reads through MiXCR, storing one row per CDR3 protein. The sample shows some 250,000 distinct CDR3 sequences, around 34% of them seen only once. Samples came from axillary lymph nodes draining the breast cancer. V gave up 1 base and J gave up 5 bases, with 5 bases separating them. CDR1 and CDR2 (germline): SGHRS, YFSETQ. The CDR3 loop spans 12 amino acids. The sample was axillary lymph node tissue. This chain uses TRBV5-1 with TRBJ2-3; no clear D gene. This TCR was sampled from a female donor with breast cancer. Some clones in this sample may be carry-over from other donors' samples. The CDR3 here is CASSLRVDTQYF. For the CDR3, the DNA is TGCGCCAGCAGCTTGCGGGTAGATACGCAGTATTTT. The whole variable domain, remainder taken from reference TRBV5-1 and TRBJ2-3, is KAGVTQTPRYLIKTRGQQVTLSCSPISGHRSVSWYQQTPGQGLQFLFEYFSETQRNKGNFPGRFSGRQFSNSRSEMNVSTLELGDSALYLCASSLRVDTQYFGPGTRLTVL.